What follows is one T cell receptor beta chain and its context. The CDR3 contains 14 residues. Germline assignment: CDR1 MNHEY and CDR2 SVGAGI. The V gene lost 4 bases and the J gene lost 3 bases, with 12 bases spanning the gap. This record comes from a study of blood T cell repertoires in COVID-19. Study-wide context: Collection of acute and convalescent COVID-19 samples took place in the United States, Italy and Spain.

Patients at the Seattle site were enrolled during active infection and followed longitudinally. Profiling relied on immunoSEQ multiplex PCR, and the TCRdb table lists in-frame clones only, not all of them. Here the sample spans a few hundred thousand clones, more than 75% being singletons. The chain combines TRBV6-5 with TRBJ1-2, with D possibly TRBD1 on 6 matching bases. Material for sequencing was peripheral blood. The clonotype originates from a woman older than 75 with COVID-19, enrolled during active disease. As DNA, the CDR3 is TGTGCCAGCAGTTCCTCGGACAGCTACTATGGCTACACCTTC. Its protein product is CASSSSDSYYGYTF.